This T cell receptor (delta chain) was recovered during a study of gamma-delta T cells after stem cell transplantation. TCRdb used CATT to re-call clones from the RT-PCR reads. The sample lists 600 to 850 delta-chain clones, 19% occurring once. Of note for this clone: In the same sample, other DNA sequences code for this CDR3.

This CDR3 contains 17 residues. The ends were cut back, 0 bases at V and 4 bases at J, with 20 bases in the middle. Per the germline V gene, CDR1 is GEAIGNYY and CDR2 is EKD. The sample taken for sequencing was gamma-delta T cells. The chain links TRDV2 to TRDJ1, with D possibly TRDD3 on 6 matching bases. The source of this sequence is a human donor. It is not recorded whose cells these are; they may come from a transplant donor. The CDR3 spells CACDTLWGLRSGDKLIF. The CDR3 bases are TGTGCCTGTGACACCCTCTGGGGATTGAGGTCTGGCGATAAACTCATCTTT.